This T cell receptor (beta chain) appears in the sequencing data of a study of stem cell transplantation in POMP-related autoinflammatory disease. The overall study: Through one year post-transplant, neutrophils and platelets were 100% of graft donor origin.

CDR3 length: 13 amino acids. Germline CDR1 is MDHEN and CDR2 is SYDVKM. The V gene lost 6 bases and the J gene lost 4 bases, with 12 bases spanning the gap. Profiling relied on immunoSEQ multiplex PCR, and the TCRdb table lists in-frame clones only, not all of them. Of roughly 70,000 clones listed, approximately 90% are singletons. This TCR derives from a human patient with POMP-related autoinflammation and immune dysregulation (PRAID). Some T cells may have come from the graft donor. This sequence joins TRBV28 and TRBJ2-5, with D tentatively TRBD1 or TRBD2 (6 bases each). The specimen was CD4+ T cells from PBMCs, collected after stem cell transplantation. The CDR3, as DNA: TGTGCCAGCAGCACAAGGGGGGCAGAGACCCAGTACTTC. It encodes CASSTRGAETQYF.